The 9 T cell receptor beta chains below were found in one sample sequenced in a study of PD-L1 blockade in urothelial cancer. Sequencing was performed with immunoSEQ multiplex PCR; in TCRdb, only in-frame clones are kept and a portion is missing. The profile shows 75,000 to 100,000 clones, approximately 82% of them singletons. The time point is: peripheral blood 6 weeks after treatment start. Material: PBMCs, obtained around atezolizumab (anti-PD-L1) treatment. Receptor source: a man aged 65 to 85 with urothelial cancer.

The CDR3 nucleotides are TGTGCCAGCAGCTTGGAAGCGGACACTGAAGCTTTCTTT. This encodes CASSLEADTEAFF. The chain carries TRBV7-9 and TRBJ1-1; D call uncertain. V was clipped by 3 bases and J by 3 bases, with 8 bases between them. The CDR3 runs to 13 residues. Germline V gives CDR1 SEHNR, CDR2 FQNEAQ (reference sequence). Variable domain in full (rest from reference TRBV7-9 and TRBJ1-1): DTGVSQNPRHKITKRGQNVTFRCDPISEHNRLYWYRQTLGQGPEFLTYFQNEAQLEKSRLLSDRFSAERPKGSFSTLEIQRTEQGDSAMYLCASSLEADTEAFFGQGTRLTVV.

This chain uses TRBV19 with TRBJ2-7; tentative D call: TRBD1 (5 bases). The germline V gene encodes CDR1 LNHDA and CDR2 SQIVND (reference sequence). Trimming pared 4 bases from V and 6 bases from J, leaving 16 bases between. The CDR3 spans 14 residues. CDR3 residues: CASSKSRDESEQYF. For the CDR3, the DNA is TGTGCCAGTAGTAAATCCAGGGATGAGAGCGAGCAGTACTTC.

V is TRBV7-2 and J is TRBJ2-3, with 8 bases aligning to TRBD2. CDR3 length: 15 residues. Germline lookup yields CDR1 SGHTA and CDR2 FQGNSA. J gave up 4 bases and V 9 bases, and 12 bases lay outside the gene matches. This chain's CDR3 is CASSPGGRRSDTQYF. Written as DNA, the CDR3 is TGTGCCAGTAGCCCGGGCGGGAGGCGGTCAGATACGCAGTATTTT.

In DNA, the CDR3 is TGCGCCAGCAGCTTTGGCGGACAGGGCTCCGGGGAGCTGTTTTTT. It specifies CASSFGGQGSGELFF. The chain is built from TRBV5-1 and TRBJ2-2, with TRBD1 matching over 8 bases. CDR3 size: 15 residues. Losses at the gene ends were 2 bases for V and 6 bases for J; bases not matched to a gene: 6. Germline CDR1 reads SGHRS; CDR2 reads YFSETQ.

This clone has more than one count but fewer than ten. This sequence joins TRBV10-3 and TRBJ1-4; 8 positions agree with TRBD1. The trim removed 3 bases at V and 5 bases at J, leaving 5 bases unmatched. Germline CDR1 ENHRY, CDR2 SYGVKD. CDR3 length equals 15 residues. DNA of the CDR3: TGTGCCATCAGTGAAGGACAGGGTTTGAATGAAAAACTGTTTTTT. This codes for CAISEGQGLNEKLFF.

A single count supports this clone. The V gene is TRBV7-3, the J gene TRBJ2-4; the D is unclear. V lost 2 bases, J lost 7 bases, and 12 bases lay in between. The CDR3 is made up of 14 amino acids. The germline V gene has CDR1 SGHTA and CDR2 FQGTGA. The CDR3 loop reads CASSLDGSENIQYF. CDR3 bases: TGTGCCAGCAGCTTAGACGGGTCCGAGAACATTCAGTACTTC. Complete variable domain (other parts from reference TRBV7-3 and TRBJ2-4): GAGVSQTPSNKVTEKGKYVELRCDPISGHTALYWYRQSLGQGPEFLIYFQGTGAADDSGLPNDRFFAVRPEGSVSTLKIQRTERGDSAVYLCASSLDGSENIQYFGAGTRLSVL.

The rearrangement joins TRBV7-3 to TRBJ2-4; TRBD2 matches 10 bases. The junction had 7 bases not matched to a gene; V was cut back by 5 bases and J by 6 bases. Germline V gene data show CDR1 as SGHTA and CDR2 as FQGTGA. The CDR3 sequence is 15 residues long. CDR3 sequence: CASSAKAGGRNIQYF. CDR3 in DNA: TGTGCCAGCAGCGCAAAAGCGGGGGGGCGAAACATTCAGTACTTC.

The chain recombines TRBV5-4 with TRBJ2-7, with TRBD2 matching 11 bases. The CDR3 has 16 residues. V lost 1 base to trimming and J lost 4 bases; unmatched junction nucleotides: 7. Germline CDR1 reads SGHNT; CDR2 reads YYREEE (reference sequence). The chain's CDR3 is CASSLKGLAGNYEQYF. CDR3 coding DNA: TGTGCCAGCAGCTTGAAAGGACTAGCGGGTAATTACGAGCAGTACTTC.

The V call is TRBV9, the J call TRBJ2-7; possible D gene TRBD2, 5 bases. The V gene lost 4 bases and the J gene lost 4 bases, with 21 bases spanning the gap. Germline assignment: CDR1 SGDLS and CDR2 YYNGEE. The CDR3 sequence is 16 residues long. CDR3 in DNA: TGTGCCAGCAGCCCTGGGAGAGGTGGGAGAGCGTACGAGCAGTACTTC. This sequence encodes CASSPGRGGRAYEQYF.